These 5 T cell receptor beta chains were sequenced from one sample in a study of T cell repertoires in cytomegalovirus infection (dated by TCRdb to about 2019). Taken with the paper, the label for treatment or condition translates to: in vitro stimulation with specific CMV peptide epitopes to enrich CMV-specific T cells. No antigen is known for these receptors. TCRdb names Illumina HiSeq 1500 as the instrument used. The public sequencing data were trimmed at Q25 with fastp and processed into clonotypes with MiXCR by TCRdb, which kept only in-frame beta chains. When rows share a CDR3 protein, they turn into one entry using the most common DNA and genes. Present in this sample are 250,000 to 300,000 distinct CDR3 sequences, about 20% of which were seen just once. The ten largest account for roughly 19% of the sample. The specimen was cultured PBMCs, collected from culture after CMV antigen stimulation. The origin of the receptors is a human donor in good health (CMV status not recorded). Some clones in this sample may be carry-over from other donors' samples.

This sequence joins TRBV6-6 and TRBJ2-3; 7 bases line up with TRBD1. CDR3 size: 13 residues. Per the germline V gene, CDR1 is MNHNY and CDR2 is SVGAGI (reference sequence). The ends lost 5 bases at V and 6 bases at J; junction bases unmatched: 5. CDR3 nucleotide sequence: TGTGCCAGCAGTCCTCCGGGACAGGATACGCAGTATTTT. This codes for CASSPPGQDTQYF.

The table lists this clonotype with many counts. The CDR3 DNA is TGTGCCAGCAGTTACGGCTCCGTACAGAACACCATATATTTT. Translated, it gives CASSYGSVQNTIYF. This sequence joins TRBV6-6 and TRBJ1-3; D remains unclear. V lost 2 bases and J lost 7, with 12 bases in between. This CDR3 comprises 14 residues. Germline V lookup: CDR1 MNHNY, CDR2 SVGAGI (reference sequence).

This clonotype was detected only a few times. The gene calls are TRBV11-3 and TRBJ2-2; no firm D call. The CDR3 sequence is 11 residues long. Germline V gene lookup returns CDR1 SGHNT and CDR2 YENEEA. Trimming cost V 0 bases and J 8 bases, with 1 base left between them. CDR3 protein: CASSLEGELFF. The DNA of the CDR3 is TGTGCCAGCAGCTTAGAGGGGGAGCTGTTTTTT.

The chain has TRBV7-2 and TRBJ2-1; 8 nucleotides agree with TRBD2. CDR1 and CDR2 (germline): SGHTA, FQGNSA. V was clipped by 7 bases and J by 3 bases; unmatched bases: 8. This CDR3 is built from 15 residues. As DNA, the CDR3 is TGTGCCAGCACATCAAGGGCGGGAGGCTACAATGAGCAGTTCTTC. Translation: CASTSRAGGYNEQFF.

This clonotype was seen once. The V call is TRBV5-1, the J call TRBJ1-2; D perhaps matches TRBD1 (5 bases). In germline, CDR1 is SGHRS, CDR2 YFSETQ. CDR3 length: 15 residues. Trimming cost V 3 bases and J 5 bases, with 17 bases left between them. The CDR3 bases are TGCGCCAGCAGCTACGGGGGTTCGAAAGGATATGGCTACACCTTC. Protein product: CASSYGGSKGYGYTF. Supplemented by reference TRBV5-1 and TRBJ1-2, the full variable domain reads KAGVTQTPRYLIKTRGQQVTLSCSPISGHRSVSWYQQTPGQGLQFLFEYFSETQRNKGNFPGRFSGRQFSNSRSEMNVSTLELGDSALYLCASSYGGSKGYGYTFGSGTRLTVV.